The 8 T cell receptor beta chains below come from one sample, sequenced in a study of CD8+CD57+ T cells in acquired aplastic anemia. Genomic DNA was employed as the template in profiling TCR beta VDJ and CDR3. TCRdb redid the calling of the reads with MiXCR, one entry per CDR3 protein. The table lists around 170,000 distinct CDR3 sequences, 35% to 50% of them singletons, with 2.5% to 3.5% in the top ten. The sample comprised sorted CD4+, CD8+, or CD8+CD57+ T cells (not recorded which) from PBMCs. All receptors derive from a human donor in good health.

This clonotype was observed once. This rearrangement joins TRBV10-2 to TRBJ1-1, with D maybe TRBD1 (5 bases). This CDR3 contains 13 residues. The germline V and J ends were trimmed by 6 bases and 8 bases, with 16 bases remaining between them. Germline CDR1 is WSHSY and CDR2 is SAAADI. For the CDR3, the DNA is TGCGCCAGCAGCGAGGGACGGAAGGTAGAAGCTTTCTTT. Its translation is CASSEGRKVEAFF.

This clonotype was seen only a few times. The V and J genes are TRBV9 and TRBJ2-3; no definite D call. The CDR3 loop spans 13 amino acids. Per the germline V gene, CDR1 is SGDLS and CDR2 is YYNGEE. V gave up 1 base and J gave up 2 bases, with 5 bases separating them. The CDR3 spells CASSVHHTDTQYF. CDR3 nucleotides: TGTGCCAGCAGCGTACACCACACAGATACGCAGTATTTT.

The chain links TRBV19 to TRBJ1-1; tentative D call: TRBD1 (5 bases). CDR1 is LNHDA, CDR2 SQIVND, per germline (reference sequence). Trimming removed 4 bases from V and 0 bases from J, with 9 bases in between. The CDR3 totals 14 residues. The CDR3: CASSTSGLNTEAFF. The DNA for the CDR3 is TGTGCCAGTAGTACCTCGGGACTGAACACTGAAGCTTTCTTT.

The chain has TRBV6-4 and TRBJ2-2, with a weak D call TRBD1 (6 bases). In germline, CDR1 is MRHNA, CDR2 SNTAGT. This CDR3 spans 13 amino acids. V lost 5 bases to trimming and J lost 6 bases, with 10 bases between them. In nucleotides, the CDR3 is TGTGCCAGCAGTTACAGGGTGGCCGGGGAGCTGTTTTTT. This sequence encodes CASSYRVAGELFF.

In DNA, the CDR3 is TGTGCCAGCAGACCCATGGGACAGACCATTGAAAAACTGTTTTTT. This sequence encodes CASRPMGQTIEKLFF. J is TRBJ1-4 and V is TRBV6-2 or TRBV6-3; 7 bases map to TRBD1. V was pared by 6 bases and J by 7 bases, with 11 bases of the junction left unmatched. Germline assignment: CDR1 MNHEY and CDR2 SVGEGT. This CDR3 spans 15 amino acids.

This clonotype was picked up many times. The DNA for the CDR3 is TGCAGTGCTTACCGGACAGCTACCCAAGAGACCCAGTACTTC. The encoded protein is CSAYRTATQETQYF. The chain links TRBV20-1 to TRBJ2-5, with a possible D match to TRBD1 (6 bases). The CDR3 covers 14 residues. V gave up 5 bases and J gave up 1 base, with 14 bases separating them. Germline CDR1 reads DFQATT; CDR2 reads SNEGSKA (reference sequence).

This clonotype was found many times. The chain carries TRBV7-9 and TRBJ2-4; D could derive from TRBD1 or TRBD2 (6 bases each). Per the germline V gene, CDR1 is SEHNR and CDR2 is FQNEAQ (reference sequence). The CDR3 covers 13 residues. Trimming took 2 bases from V and 7 from J, leaving 9 bases between them. This chain's CDR3 is CASSLTGRNIQYF. CDR3 in DNA: TGTGCCAGCAGCTTAACAGGGAGGAACATTCAGTACTTC.

This clonotype was seen at least ten times. The rearrangement uses TRBV20-1 and TRBJ1-1; D gene ambiguous. Per germline, CDR1 DFQATT and CDR2 SNEGSKA (reference sequence). This CDR3 contains 12 residues. This chain's CDR3 is CSERGRSTEAFF. The CDR3 coding sequence is TGCAGCGAACGGGGAAGGAGCACTGAAGCTTTCTTT.